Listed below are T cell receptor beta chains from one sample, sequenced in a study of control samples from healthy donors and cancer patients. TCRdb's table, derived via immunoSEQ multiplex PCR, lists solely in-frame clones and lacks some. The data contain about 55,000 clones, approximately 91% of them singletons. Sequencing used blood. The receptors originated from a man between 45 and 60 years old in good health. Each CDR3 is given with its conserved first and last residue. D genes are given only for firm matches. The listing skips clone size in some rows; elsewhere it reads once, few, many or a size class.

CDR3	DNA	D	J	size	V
CASRSTGGGYGYTF	TGTGCCAGCAGGTCGACAGGGGGCGGCTATGGCTACACCTTC	TRBD1	TRBJ1-2	-	TRBV28
CASSLQGWDTQYF	TGTGCCAGCAGCTTACAGGGTTGGGATACGCAGTATTTT	-	TRBJ2-3	-	TRBV14
CASSLPGTSPREQYF	TGTGCCAGCAGTTTACCCGGGACCTCACCCCGGGAGCAGTACTTC	-	TRBJ2-7	-	TRBV27
CASSEAPDTPGGEQFF	TGTGCCAGCAGTGAAGCGCCTGACACCCCCGGGGGTGAGCAGTTCTTC	-	TRBJ2-1	-	TRBV6-1
CASSEWASRNEQFF	TGTGCCAGCAGTGAATGGGCTTCGCGCAATGAGCAGTTCTTC	-	TRBJ2-1	-	TRBV25-1
CASNHEAFF	TGCGCCAGCAATCATGAAGCTTTCTTT	-	TRBJ1-1	-	TRBV10-2
CASSLVGTSNTGELFF	TGTGCCAGCAGCTTAGTTGGGACTAGCAACACCGGGGAGCTGTTTTTT	TRBD2	TRBJ2-2	-	TRBV7-3
CASSLNEKLFF	TGTGCCAGCAGTCTCAATGAAAAACTGTTTTTT	-	TRBJ1-4	-	TRBV12-3/TRBV12-4
CASSVVTTVNTEAFF	TGTGCCAGCAGCGTGGTGACGACAGTTAACACTGAAGCTTTCTTT	-	TRBJ1-1	-	TRBV9
CASSPQTGSYEQYF	TGTGCCAGCAGCCCTCAGACTGGCTCCTACGAGCAGTACTTC	-	TRBJ2-7	once	TRBV7-2
CASSLGAGTNSYNEQFF	TGTGCCAGCAGCTTAGGAGCGGGGACTAACTCCTACAATGAGCAGTTCTTC	TRBD2	TRBJ2-1	-	TRBV7-2
CASSRSGNEQFF	TGTGCCAGCAGCCGAAGTGGCAATGAGCAGTTCTTC	-	TRBJ2-1	-	TRBV7-2
CASSLVPGLNTEAFF	TGCGCCAGCAGCTTGGTCCCGGGGTTGAACACTGAAGCTTTCTTT	-	TRBJ1-1	-	TRBV5-1
CASSLAGAYTGELFF	TGTGCCAGCAGCTTAGCGGGGGCATACACCGGGGAGCTGTTTTTT	-	TRBJ2-2	-	TRBV7-8
CASSYSGDSYYNEQFF	TGTGCCAGCAGTTACTCAGGGGACTCGTACTACAATGAGCAGTTCTTC	-	TRBJ2-1	-	TRBV6-5
CASSFSTGTGETQYF	TGTGCCAGCAGCTTTTCGACAGGGACAGGAGAGACCCAGTACTTC	TRBD1	TRBJ2-5	-	TRBV28
CASSRRGTSNYEQYF	TGTGCCAGCAGCCGCCGGGGGACTAGCAACTACGAGCAGTACTTC	TRBD2	TRBJ2-7	-	TRBV7-2
CASSVGASGRVGETQYF	TGTGCCAGCAGCGTAGGGGCTAGCGGGAGAGTGGGGGAGACCCAGTACTTC	TRBD2	TRBJ2-5	-	TRBV9
CAGGDSTDTQYF	TGTGCCGGGGGGGACAGCACAGATACGCAGTATTTT	TRBD2	TRBJ2-3	-	TRBV6-5
CASSGLAGHNEQFF	TGTGCCAGCTCAGGACTAGCGGGACACAATGAGCAGTTCTTC	TRBD2	TRBJ2-1	-	TRBV27
CASGLVIQGARQPQHF	TGTGCTAGTGGTTTGGTTATACAGGGGGCGAGGCAGCCCCAGCATTTT	TRBD1	TRBJ1-5	few	TRBV12-5
CASSPSPGELFF	TGTGCCAGCTCACCTTCCCCCGGGGAGCTGTTTTTT	-	TRBJ2-2	-	TRBV18
CASRLQPGTGELFF	TGTGCCAGTAGGCTCCAACCTGGGACCGGGGAGCTGTTTTTT	-	TRBJ2-2	-	TRBV19
CASSSQASREAFF	TGCGCCAGCAGCTCTCAGGCTTCCCGGGAGGCTTTCTTT	-	TRBJ1-1	-	TRBV5-1
CASSPRGSKDTEAFF	TGTGCCAGCTCACCCCGAGGGTCCAAGGACACTGAAGCTTTCTTT	-	TRBJ1-1	-	TRBV18
CASSVGRDTEAFF	TGTGCCAGCAGCGTCGGCCGGGACACTGAAGCTTTCTTT	-	TRBJ1-1	-	TRBV9
CASSIGGRTDEQYF	TGTGCCAGTAGTATAGGCGGGAGAACTGACGAGCAGTACTTC	TRBD2	TRBJ2-7	-	TRBV19
CASSDRQRIPEAFF	TGTGCCAGCAGTGATCGACAGCGTATACCTGAAGCTTTCTTT	-	TRBJ1-1	-	TRBV2
CASSLLAFTDTQYF	TGTGCCAGCAGCTTACTAGCGTTCACAGATACGCAGTATTTT	-	TRBJ2-3	-	TRBV11-2
CASSAGSGGREQFF	TGCGCCAGCAGTGCGGGTAGCGGGGGGAGGGAGCAGTTCTTC	TRBD2	TRBJ2-1	-	TRBV10-2
CASSPDRGFYDYGYTF	TGTGCCAGCAGCCCCGATCGAGGTTTCTATGACTATGGCTACACCTTC	-	TRBJ1-2	few	TRBV7-9
CASSQPETGSYNEQFF	TGTGCCAGCAGCCAACCTGAGACCGGTTCCTACAATGAGCAGTTCTTC	-	TRBJ2-1	once	TRBV4-2
CASIKTGKALETQYF	TGTGCCAGCATCAAAACGGGAAAAGCTTTAGAGACCCAGTACTTC	-	TRBJ2-5	once	TRBV2
CASSLYGSSGNTIYF	TGTGCCAGCAGTCTTTACGGGAGCTCTGGAAACACCATATATTTT	-	TRBJ1-3	once	TRBV6-5
CASSYPGTGNNEQFF	TGTGCCAGCAGTTACCCCGGGACAGGGAACAATGAGCAGTTCTTC	TRBD1	TRBJ2-1	-	TRBV6-6
CATINRVQPQHF	TGTGCCACCATAAACAGGGTACAGCCCCAGCATTTT	-	TRBJ1-5	-	TRBV15
CASSIVNRVNEKLFF	TGTGCCAGTAGTATAGTGAACAGGGTGAACGAAAAACTGTTTTTT	-	TRBJ1-4	-	TRBV19
CAWPNKRGKAFF	TGTGCCTGGCCCAACAAGAGGGGGAAAGCTTTCTTT	-	TRBJ1-1	few	TRBV30
CASSLTGTGVTEAFF	TGTGCCAGCAGTCTTACCGGGACAGGGGTCACTGAAGCTTTCTTT	TRBD1	TRBJ1-1	-	TRBV27
CASSLDRGYEQYF	TGTGCCAGCAGTTTGGACAGGGGGTACGAGCAGTACTTC	TRBD1	TRBJ2-7	-	TRBV27
CASSYSIRDNYTF	TGTGCCAGCAGTTACTCGATCCGAGACAACTACACCTTC	-	TRBJ1-2	-	TRBV6-5
CASSSSGLSSYEQYF	TGTGCCAGCAGCTCTAGCGGTTTGAGCTCCTACGAGCAGTACTTC	TRBD2	TRBJ2-7	once	TRBV5-5
CASSLIPTGTYNEQFF	TGTGCCAGCAGTTTAATCCCCACAGGGACCTACAATGAGCAGTTCTTC	-	TRBJ2-1	-	TRBV27
CASSLRGGQRTDTQYF	TGTGCCAGCAGCCTCAGGGGGGGACAGCGCACAGATACGCAGTATTTT	-	TRBJ2-3	-	TRBV13
CASSQGSGTVNEQFF	TGTGCCAGCAGCCAAGGATCCGGGACAGTCAATGAGCAGTTCTTC	TRBD1	TRBJ2-1	-	TRBV3-1/TRBV3-2
CASALGQVNSPLHF	TGTGCCAGCGCTCTAGGACAGGTGAATTCACCCCTCCACTTT	TRBD1	TRBJ1-6	-	TRBV19
CASRPQGDYGYTF	TGTGCCAGCCGCCCCCAGGGGGACTATGGCTACACCTTC	TRBD1	TRBJ1-2	-	TRBV28
CASSQGLEGTIRDTQYF	TGTGCCAGCAGCCAGGGATTGGAAGGGACTATCAGGGATACGCAGTATTTT	TRBD2	TRBJ2-3	-	TRBV3-1/TRBV3-2
CASRPPGQGYGYTF	TGTGCCAGCAGGCCGCCCGGACAGGGGTATGGCTACACCTTC	TRBD1	TRBJ1-2	-	TRBV28
CASNRDRGRGEQYF	TGTGCCAGCAACCGGGACAGGGGGCGGGGGGAGCAGTACTTC	TRBD1	TRBJ2-7	-	TRBV6-5
CASKGPVQETQYF	TGCGCCAGCAAAGGACCCGTACAAGAGACCCAGTACTTC	-	TRBJ2-5	-	TRBV5-1
CASSKRDRQPQHF	TGTGCCAGCAGTAAGAGGGATCGTCAGCCCCAGCATTTT	-	TRBJ1-5	-	TRBV12-3/TRBV12-4
CAAAGTPYGYTF	TGTGCCGCAGCCGGGACGCCATATGGCTACACCTTC	-	TRBJ1-2	-	TRBV6-5
CASSLAGGRGNTIYF	TGTGCCAGCAGCTTAGCAGGGGGTCGCGGAAACACCATATATTTT	-	TRBJ1-3	-	TRBV7-9
CASSVRRGEGFNEKLFF	TGTGCCAGCAGCGTCCGGAGGGGTGAAGGGTTTAATGAAAAACTGTTTTTT	-	TRBJ1-4	-	TRBV9